Listed below are T cell receptor beta chains from one sample, sequenced in a study of T cells in narcolepsy. Profiling relied on immunoSEQ multiplex PCR, and the TCRdb table lists in-frame clones only, not all of them. Of some 8,000 clones listed, more than 55% were seen once; the top ten hold about 21%. Material for sequencing was CD45RA- memory CD8+ T cells from PBMCs. All receptors come from a human donor with narcolepsy. CDR3s include the opening cysteine and the closing phenylalanine or tryptophan. The D gene is left open where the match is weak. Some rows mark clone size as missing; the rest say once, few, many or name a class of expanded clone.

>-|TRBV4-3|-|TRBJ1-1
TGCGCCAGCAGCCAAGAGGACAGTGGACCTGAAGCTTTCTTT
CASSQEDSGPEAFF
>TRBD1|TRBV4-3|-|TRBJ2-1
TGCGCCAGCAGCCACGGGACAGGGGGGGACGAGCAGTTCTTC
CASSHGTGGDEQFF
>-|TRBV4-2|-|TRBJ2-1
TGTGCCAGCAGCCAAGGGCTCGGGGCTTCGGATGAGCAGTTCTTC
CASSQGLGASDEQFF
>TRBD1|TRBV4-1|-|TRBJ1-1
TGCGCCAGCAGCCAAGACGGACAGGGTAACACTGAAGCTTTCTTT
CASSQDGQGNTEAFF
>-|TRBV4-3|-|TRBJ2-7
TGCGCCAGCAGCCAAGATCAAGGGGTTGCCTACGAGCAGTACTTC
CASSQDQGVAYEQYF
>-|TRBV27|-|TRBJ2-5
TGTGCCAGCAGGAAAGGGGGCCAAGAGACCCAGTACTTC
CASRKGGQETQYF
>-|TRBV7-8|once|TRBJ1-6
TGTGCCAGCAGCTTAGAATATAATTCACCCCTCCACTTT
CASSLEYNSPLHF
>TRBD2|TRBV7-8|-|TRBJ2-7
TGTGCCAGCTCTCGGGGGAGGGGTTTAGACGAGCAGTACTTC
CASSRGRGLDEQYF
>TRBD1|TRBV4-1|-|TRBJ1-5
TGCGCCAGCAGCCAAGGGACAGGGAATCAGCCCCAGCATTTT
CASSQGTGNQPQHF
>-|TRBV10-3|-|TRBJ1-2
TGTGCCAGCAGCCTCCCCGGACGAGGCTACACCTTC
CASSLPGRGYTF
>TRBD2|TRBV4-1|few|TRBJ2-7
TGCGCCAGCAGCCAACAGCGGGGGGCCTCCTACGAGCAGTACTTC
CASSQQRGASYEQYF
>TRBD2|TRBV4-3|-|TRBJ2-1
TGCGCCAGCAGCCGGCTAGCGGGGGGGAGCGATGAGCAGTTCTTC
CASSRLAGGSDEQFF
>-|TRBV7-8|-|TRBJ2-7
TGTGCCAGCAGCCCGATGCCAGTTACCTACGAGCAGTACTTC
CASSPMPVTYEQYF
>-|TRBV6-1|-|TRBJ2-2
TGTGCCAGCGGGGGATTGGACACCGGGGAGCTGTTTTTT
CASGGLDTGELFF
>-|TRBV27|-|TRBJ2-7
TGTGCCAGCAGGGGACATGTCCACGAGCAGTACTTC
CASRGHVHEQYF
>-|TRBV13|-|TRBJ1-2
TGTGCCAGCAGCTTAGGACGGTATCGAGACTACACCTTC
CASSLGRYRDYTF
>-|TRBV6-4|few|TRBJ1-6
TGTGCCAGCAGTGAAGGATCAGCGGGTAATTCACCCCTCCACTTT
CASSEGSAGNSPLHF
>-|TRBV9|-|TRBJ1-3
TGTGCCGGCAGCGTTGGCGAGGGGCCGGGAAACACCATATATTTT
CAGSVGEGPGNTIYF
>TRBD2|TRBV19|-|TRBJ2-3
TGTGCCAGTAGTATAAATTTCCCGACTAGCGGGACATCCCTGGATACGCAGTATTTT
CASSINFPTSGTSLDTQYF
>-|TRBV13|-|TRBJ1-3
TGTGCCAGCAGCCCCAGGGGAAACACCATATATTTT
CASSPRGNTIYF
>-|TRBV18|-|TRBJ1-1
TGTGCCAGCCGATCCTCTAGGGCCTCGGACACTGAAGCTTTCTTT
CASRSSRASDTEAFF
>TRBD2|TRBV5-6|-|TRBJ2-5
TGTGCCAGCAGCCAGGAAGGACTAGCGGGGACCTTATGGGAGACCCAGTACTTC
CASSQEGLAGTLWETQYF
>TRBD2|TRBV7-8|-|TRBJ2-7
TGTGCCAGCAGCTTCCCTAGCGGGGGGCACTACGAGCAGTACTTC
CASSFPSGGHYEQYF
>-|TRBV5-1|-|TRBJ2-2
TGCGCCAGCAGCTTTTCCCAGAACACCGGGGAGCTGTTTTTT
CASSFSQNTGELFF
>-|TRBV4-2|-|TRBJ2-6
TGTGCCAGCAGCCAAGAACAGGGCTCTGGGGCCAACGTCCTGACTTTC
CASSQEQGSGANVLTF
>-|TRBV7-9|few|TRBJ1-2
TGTGCCAGCAGCTTAGACCCTGTATCCCACTATGGCTACACCTTC
CASSLDPVSHYGYTF
>TRBD1|TRBV2|-|TRBJ1-5
TGTGCCAGTTCCCTCCGGGACAGTATTAATCAGCCCCAGCATTTT
CASSLRDSINQPQHF
>TRBD2|TRBV7-9|-|TRBJ2-1
TGCGCCAGCAGCTTAGCTCCGGGACTAGCGGGGGGGGACAATGAGCAGTTCTTC
CASSLAPGLAGGDNEQFF
>-|TRBV28|-|TRBJ2-5
TGTGCCAGCAGTCACCAACGGACGGGGAAAGAGACCCAGTACTTC
CASSHQRTGKETQYF
>TRBD1|TRBV7-9|-|TRBJ1-1
TGTGCCAGCAGCTCCCTAATGGGCAGGGGGGACACTGAAGCTTTCTTT
CASSSLMGRGDTEAFF
>TRBD1|TRBV18|-|TRBJ2-7
TGTGCCAGCTCACCACCGACAGGGCGATCCTACGAGCAGTACTTC
CASSPPTGRSYEQYF
>-|TRBV27|-|TRBJ1-5
TGTGCCAGCAGTTCAGCAAGCAATCAGCCCCAGCATTTT
CASSSASNQPQHF
>-|TRBV6-1|-|TRBJ2-7
TGTGCCAGCGTAGCGACCCTTTCGAGCTCCTACGAGCAGTACTTC
CASVATLSSSYEQYF
>-|TRBV11-2|-|TRBJ2-7
TGTGCCAGCAGCCCCCAGAACTACGAGCAGTACTTC
CASSPQNYEQYF
>-|TRBV19|-|TRBJ2-1
TGTGCCAGTAGTATAGGCCCCTACAATGAGCAGTTCTTC
CASSIGPYNEQFF
>TRBD2|TRBV2|-|TRBJ2-1
TGTGCCAGCGCGTCGGGACTAGCGGGGGAACCCAATGAGCAGTTCTTC
CASASGLAGEPNEQFF
>-|TRBV15|few|TRBJ1-3
TGTGCCACCAGCAGAGGTCAGGGAGCTGGAAACACCATATATTTT
CATSRGQGAGNTIYF
>TRBD1|TRBV5-6|few|TRBJ2-5
TGTGCCAGCAGCCCCCGACAGGGTTTAGAGACCCAGTACTTC
CASSPRQGLETQYF
>TRBD1|TRBV15|once|TRBJ2-1
TGTGCCACCAGCTCAAGACAGGGGGCAGGGAATGAGCAGTTCTTC
CATSSRQGAGNEQFF